This T cell receptor (beta chain) emerged from a study of T cells in Graves' hyperthyroidism and ophthalmopathy. V shed 1 base and J shed 7 bases, with 11 bases lying between them. CDR3 length equals 13 residues. Germline V CDR1 and CDR2: SGHDT, YYEEEE. Regions amplified from RNA transcripts were the TCR beta CDR3 regions. First-round RT-PCR of the TCR CDR3 relied on the HTBI primer set. TCRdb processed the multiplex PCR reads anew with MiXCR; each CDR3 protein has one entry. The data contain hundreds of thousands of distinct CDR3 sequences, roughly a fifth of them seen just once; the ten biggest clones take up about 40%. This clonotype was seen a handful of times.

The origin of this receptor is a man aged 50 to 59 with Graves' ophthalmopathy. The material sequenced was blood. The rearrangement uses TRBV5-6 and TRBJ1-1, with TRBD1 as a possible D gene (5 bases). The CDR3 DNA reads as TGTGCCAGCAGCTTGACCAGGGCAATTGAAGCTTTCTTT. The encoded protein is CASSLTRAIEAFF.